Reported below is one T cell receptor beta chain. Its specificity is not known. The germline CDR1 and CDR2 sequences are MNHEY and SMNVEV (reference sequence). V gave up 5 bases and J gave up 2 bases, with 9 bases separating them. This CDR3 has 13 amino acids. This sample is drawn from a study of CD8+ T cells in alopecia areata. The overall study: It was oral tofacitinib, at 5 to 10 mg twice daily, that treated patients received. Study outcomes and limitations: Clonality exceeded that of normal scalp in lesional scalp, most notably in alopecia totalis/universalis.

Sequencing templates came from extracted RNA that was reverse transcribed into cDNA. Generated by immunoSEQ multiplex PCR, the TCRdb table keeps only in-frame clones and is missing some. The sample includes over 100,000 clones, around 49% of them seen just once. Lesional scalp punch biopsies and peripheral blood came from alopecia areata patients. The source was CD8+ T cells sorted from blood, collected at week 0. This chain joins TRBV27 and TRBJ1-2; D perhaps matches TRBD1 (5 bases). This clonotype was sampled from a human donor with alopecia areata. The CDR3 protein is CASSADTNYGYTF. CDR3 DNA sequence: TGTGCCAGCAGTGCGGACACGAACTATGGCTACACCTTC.